The source of this T cell receptor (beta chain) is a study of blood T cell repertoires in COVID-19. TCRdb's copy holds only in-frame clones and misses some; the assay was immunoSEQ multiplex PCR. The repertoire holds approximately 140,000 clones, with 70% to 85% as singletons. The sequenced sample consisted of peripheral blood. The sequence was collected from an elderly woman in a cohort sampled during active or convalescent COVID-19.

For the CDR3, the DNA is TGTGCCAGCAGCTCTACTAGCTATGAGCAGTTCTTC. It encodes CASSSTSYEQFF. The chain links TRBV2 to TRBJ2-1; maybe TRBD2 (6 bases). Germline values: CDR1 SNHLY, CDR2 FYNNEI. The CDR3 consists of 12 residues. Trimming shortened V by 6 bases and J by 8 bases, and 11 bases separated the two germline ends.